This T cell receptor beta chain was retrieved from a study of cytomegalovirus exposure and HLA in healthy donors. A word on this clone: Its target is unknown.

Study outcomes and limitations: Previous analysis showed most TCR beta V segments were productive about 90% or about 30% of the time. Researchers reported that a few CMV-associated chains were confirmed in vitro as CMV antigen-specific.

It was with 60 Vbeta and 13 Jbeta primers that the PCR ran. Clones were read by immunoSEQ multiplex PCR, and TCRdb kept only the in-frame ones, dropping some. This sample has hundreds of thousands of clones, with 70% to 85% found just once. This clonotype originated in a woman between 35 and 50 years old in good health and CMV-seronegative. Material for sequencing was PBMCs.

CDR3 DNA sequence: TGTGCCAGCAGTCCTGGACAGATTAATGAAAAACTGTTTTTT. It translates to CASSPGQINEKLFF. This rearrangement joins TRBV28 to TRBJ1-4; the D gene is possibly TRBD1 (6 bases). The V gene lost 5 bases and the J gene lost 4 bases, with 11 bases spanning the gap. The CDR3 covers 14 residues. In germline, CDR1 is MDHEN, CDR2 SYDVKM.